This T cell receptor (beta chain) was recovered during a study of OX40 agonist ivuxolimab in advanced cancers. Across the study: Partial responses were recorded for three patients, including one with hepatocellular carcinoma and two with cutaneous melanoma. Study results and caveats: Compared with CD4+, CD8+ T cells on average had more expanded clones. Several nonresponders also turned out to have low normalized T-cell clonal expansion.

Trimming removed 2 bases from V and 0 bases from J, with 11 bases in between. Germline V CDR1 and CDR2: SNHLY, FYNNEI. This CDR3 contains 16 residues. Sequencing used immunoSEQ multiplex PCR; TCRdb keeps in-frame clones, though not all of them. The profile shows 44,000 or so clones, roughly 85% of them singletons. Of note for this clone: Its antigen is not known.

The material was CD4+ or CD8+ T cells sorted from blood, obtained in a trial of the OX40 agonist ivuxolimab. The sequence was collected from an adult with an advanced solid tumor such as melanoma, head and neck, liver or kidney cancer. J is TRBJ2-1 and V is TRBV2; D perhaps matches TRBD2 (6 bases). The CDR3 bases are TGTGCCAGCAGTGAATGGGGGAGGAGCTCCTACAATGAGCAGTTCTTC. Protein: CASSEWGRSSYNEQFF.